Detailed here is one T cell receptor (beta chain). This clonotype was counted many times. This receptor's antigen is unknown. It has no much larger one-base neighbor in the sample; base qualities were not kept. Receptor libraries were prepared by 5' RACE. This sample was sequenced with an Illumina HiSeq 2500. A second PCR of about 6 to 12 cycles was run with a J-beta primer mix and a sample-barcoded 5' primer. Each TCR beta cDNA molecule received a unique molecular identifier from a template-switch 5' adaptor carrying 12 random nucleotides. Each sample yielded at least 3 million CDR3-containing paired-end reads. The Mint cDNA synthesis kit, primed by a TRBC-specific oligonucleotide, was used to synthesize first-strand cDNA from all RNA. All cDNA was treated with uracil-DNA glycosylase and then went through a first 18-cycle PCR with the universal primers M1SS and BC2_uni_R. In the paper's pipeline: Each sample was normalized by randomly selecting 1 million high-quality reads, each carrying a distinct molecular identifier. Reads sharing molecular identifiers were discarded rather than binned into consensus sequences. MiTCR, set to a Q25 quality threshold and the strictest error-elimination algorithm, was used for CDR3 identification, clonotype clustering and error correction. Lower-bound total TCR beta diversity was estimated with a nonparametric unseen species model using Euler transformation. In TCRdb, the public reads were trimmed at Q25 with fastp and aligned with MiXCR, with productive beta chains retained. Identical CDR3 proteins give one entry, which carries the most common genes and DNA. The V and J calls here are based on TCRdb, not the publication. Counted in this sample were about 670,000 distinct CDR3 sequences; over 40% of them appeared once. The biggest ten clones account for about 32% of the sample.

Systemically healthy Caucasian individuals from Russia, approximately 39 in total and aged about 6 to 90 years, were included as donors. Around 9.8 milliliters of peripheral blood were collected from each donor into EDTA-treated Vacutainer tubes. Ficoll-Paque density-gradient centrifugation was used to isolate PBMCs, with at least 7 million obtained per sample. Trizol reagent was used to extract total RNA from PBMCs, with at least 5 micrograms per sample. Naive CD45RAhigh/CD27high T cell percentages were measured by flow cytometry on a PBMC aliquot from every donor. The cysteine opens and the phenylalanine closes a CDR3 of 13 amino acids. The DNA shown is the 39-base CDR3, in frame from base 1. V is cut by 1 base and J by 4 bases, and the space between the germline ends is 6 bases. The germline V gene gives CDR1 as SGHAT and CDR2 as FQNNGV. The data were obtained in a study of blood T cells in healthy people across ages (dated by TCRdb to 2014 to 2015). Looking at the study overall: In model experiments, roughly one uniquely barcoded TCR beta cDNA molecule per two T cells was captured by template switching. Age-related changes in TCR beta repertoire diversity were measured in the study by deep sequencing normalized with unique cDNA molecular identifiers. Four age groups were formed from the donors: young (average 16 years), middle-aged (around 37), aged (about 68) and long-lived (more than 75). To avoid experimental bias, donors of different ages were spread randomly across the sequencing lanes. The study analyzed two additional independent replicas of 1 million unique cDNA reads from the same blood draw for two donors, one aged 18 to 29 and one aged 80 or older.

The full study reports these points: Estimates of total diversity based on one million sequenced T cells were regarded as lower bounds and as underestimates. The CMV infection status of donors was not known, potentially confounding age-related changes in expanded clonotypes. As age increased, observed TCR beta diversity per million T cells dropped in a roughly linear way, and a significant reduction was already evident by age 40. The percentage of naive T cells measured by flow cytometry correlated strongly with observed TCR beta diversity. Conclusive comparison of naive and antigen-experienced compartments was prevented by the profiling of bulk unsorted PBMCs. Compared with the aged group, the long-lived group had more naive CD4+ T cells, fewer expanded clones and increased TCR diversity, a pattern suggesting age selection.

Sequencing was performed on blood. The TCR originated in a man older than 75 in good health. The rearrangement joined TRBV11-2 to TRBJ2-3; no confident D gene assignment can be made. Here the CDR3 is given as CASSLGWADTQYF. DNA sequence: TGTGCCAGCAGCTTAGGCTGGGCAGATACGCAGTATTTT. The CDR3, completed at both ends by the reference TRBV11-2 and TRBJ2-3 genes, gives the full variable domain EAGVAQSPRYKIIEKRQSVAFWCNPISGHATLYWYQQILGQGPKLLIQFQNNGVVDDSQLPKDRFSAERLKGVDSTLKIQPAKLEDSAVYLCASSLGWADTQYFGPGTRLTVL.